This passage covers 14 T cell receptor beta chains from one sample sequenced in a study of blood T cell repertoires in COVID-19. Assay: immunoSEQ multiplex PCR; the TCRdb copy retains only in-frame clones and omits some. This sample has almost 95,000 clones, with about 71% found just once. The material sequenced was peripheral blood. The receptors were gathered from a woman in her sixties or seventies in a cohort sampled during active or convalescent COVID-19.

The count of this clone is one. The chain employs TRBV6-2 or TRBV6-3 and TRBJ2-2; D is unresolved. V was clipped by 6 bases and J by 5 bases, with 7 bases between them. This CDR3 region has 12 residues. CDR1 is MNHEY and CDR2 is SVGEGT in the germline V gene. As DNA, the CDR3 is TGTGCCAGCAGCCTCGGGACCGGGGAGCTGTTTTTT. Translated: CASSLGTGELFF.

The chain joins TRBV6-6 to TRBJ1-2; 8 nucleotides agree with TRBD1. V was pared by 11 bases and J by 9 bases, with 11 bases of the junction left unmatched. This CDR3 is 12 amino acids long. Germline V gene lookup returns CDR1 MNHNY and CDR2 SVGAGI (reference sequence). The CDR3 nucleotides read TGTGCCGGCCGATCAGGGGGCGTTAGCTACACCTTC. Its translation is CAGRSGGVSYTF.

This clone was picked up a small number of times. V is TRBV6-4 and J is TRBJ1-5; 10 positions agree with TRBD1. CDR3 length: 16 residues. The J segment lost 5 bases and the V segment lost 0 bases, leaving 4 bases of the junction unmatched. Germline CDR1 reads MRHNA; CDR2 reads SNTAGT. CDR3 nucleotide sequence: TGTGCCAGCAGTGACTCAAAGGACAGGGGGGATCAGCCCCAGCATTTT. This codes for CASSDSKDRGDQPQHF.

Only a few counts were recorded for this clone. This sequence joins TRBV4-1 and TRBJ2-7; 8 bases map to TRBD2. After removal of 4 bases from V and 4 bases from J, the junction contained 12 bases not matched to a gene. The CDR3 runs to 16 residues. Germline V gives CDR1 MGHRA, CDR2 YSYEKL. The CDR3 region is CASSPRGAGGLYEQYF. In DNA, the CDR3 is TGCGCCAGCAGCCCCCGGGGGGCGGGGGGTCTGTACGAGCAGTACTTC.

The CDR3 region has the DNA TGTGCCAGCAGCCCAGCAAAAGGACAGGGCTTTCGGGAGACCCAGTACTTC. As protein: CASSPAKGQGFRETQYF. The V and J genes are TRBV7-9 and TRBJ2-5, with 8 bases fitting TRBD1. This CDR3 has 17 amino acids. Germline V CDR1 and CDR2: SEHNR, FQNEAQ (reference sequence). V was pared by 5 bases and J by 5 bases, with 16 bases of the junction left unmatched.

The chain has TRBV5-4 and TRBJ2-5; D possibly corresponds to TRBD1 (5 bases). The CDR3 is 16 residues long. V gave up 0 bases and J gave up 7 bases, with 19 bases separating them. Germline assignment: CDR1 SGHNT and CDR2 YYREEE (reference sequence). The CDR3 here is CASSLDRRQSTGTQYF. The CDR3 coding sequence is TGTGCCAGCAGCTTGGACCGACGACAGTCCACGGGGACCCAGTACTTC.

The rearrangement uses TRBV10-1 and TRBJ2-3, with 9 positions matching TRBD2. The CDR3 length is 16 residues. Germline V CDR1 and CDR2: WNHNN, SYGVQD (reference sequence). The V segment lost 0 bases and the J segment 5 bases; nucleotides outside the gene matches: 6. The chain's CDR3 is CASSESLAGDRDTQYF. In nucleotides, the CDR3 is TGCGCCAGCAGTGAGTCGTTAGCGGGGGATCGAGATACGCAGTATTTT.

This clone was picked up many times. The chain employs TRBV6-5 and TRBJ2-5; perhaps TRBD1 as D (6 bases). Germline CDR1 reads MNHEY; CDR2 reads SVGAGI. The CDR3 extends over 16 amino acids. Trimming removed 0 bases from V and 4 bases from J, with 15 bases in between. CDR3 amino acids: CASSYSFWGRTETQYF. CDR3 DNA: TGTGCCAGCAGTTACTCGTTTTGGGGGCGCACAGAGACCCAGTACTTC.

This chain uses TRBV19 with TRBJ2-7; D perhaps matches TRBD1 (6 bases). The CDR3 is 16 residues long. Germline-derived CDR1 and CDR2 are LNHDA and SQIVND (reference sequence). V lost 1 base and J 3 bases, leaving 16 bases between the germline ends. For the CDR3, the DNA is TGTGCCAGTAGTATAGCCTTTAAACAGGGTTACTACGAGCAGTACTTC. Encoded protein: CASSIAFKQGYYEQYF.

The CDR3 sequence is CASSEDGTDYGYTF. The DNA of the CDR3 is TGTGCCAGCAGTGAAGATGGGACAGACTATGGCTACACCTTC. The chain uses TRBV6-1 and TRBJ1-2; 7 nucleotides line up with TRBD1. CDR1 and CDR2 (germline): MNHNS, SASEGT. The ends lost 1 base at V and 3 bases at J; junction bases unmatched: 2. The CDR3 sequence is 14 residues long.

The chain has TRBV6-5 and TRBJ2-3; 7 bases are shared with TRBD1. The CDR3 runs to 15 residues. Germline trimming cut 5 bases from V and 0 bases from J; bases unmatched to any gene: 5. From germline, CDR1 is MNHEY and CDR2 SVGAGI. CDR3: CASSRTGPSTDTQYF. The CDR3 nucleotides are TGTGCCAGCAGTAGGACAGGCCCTAGCACAGATACGCAGTATTTT.

The chain couples TRBV10-3 to TRBJ2-3, with TRBD2 as a possible D gene (5 bases). With 1 base removed from V and 2 bases from J, the gap between germline ends came to 13 bases. The CDR3 consists of 16 residues. Germline CDR1 and CDR2: ENHRY and SYGVKD. The CDR3 sequence is CAISEFEGITTDTQYF. The CDR3 DNA reads as TGTGCCATCAGTGAGTTTGAGGGTATCACCACAGATACGCAGTATTTT.

This rearrangement joins TRBV28 to TRBJ2-2; 10 bases fit TRBD2. Trimming took 5 bases from V and 2 from J; bases not matched to a gene: 5. The CDR3 has 16 residues. Germline CDR1 reads MDHEN; CDR2 reads SYDVKM. CDR3 in amino acids: CASSPRTSGNTGELFF. DNA of the CDR3: TGTGCCAGCAGTCCTCGGACTAGCGGTAACACCGGGGAGCTGTTTTTT.

The rearrangement uses TRBV4-2 and TRBJ2-2; a weak D match, TRBD1 (6 bases). The germline V gene has CDR1 LGHNA and CDR2 YNFKEQ. Trimming cost V 0 bases and J 7 bases, with 18 bases left between them. CDR3 length: 17 residues. CDR3 loop: CASSQEGQGRWIGELFF. CDR3 nucleotide sequence: TGTGCCAGCAGCCAAGAGGGGCAGGGGCGCTGGATCGGGGAGCTGTTTTTT.